This T cell receptor beta chain was recovered during a study of spatial heterogeneity in lung cancer. Study findings and constraints: The estimated TCR-seq coverage of tumor T cells amounted to approximately 7.3% when looking at alpha chains and around 13% when looking at beta chains. There was tracking of ubiquitous and regional nonsynonymous mutations by the respective counts of ubiquitous and regional expanded TCRs. The number of expanded tumor alpha and beta chains correlated with mutation number.

This clonotype is labeled medium-sized. Its target is unknown. Little can be read into the size of this beta chain, an off-target read in a library designed for alpha chains. Time point meaning: sample taken at primary tumor resection. Whole RNA from tumor, nontumor lung or frozen PBMC was sequenced unsorted. Every TCR cDNA molecule bore a unique molecular identifier. TCRdb passed the 5' RACE reads through MiXCR, listing each CDR3 protein once. The sample has some 1,500 distinct CDR3 sequences, about 6.2% seen once; the top ten hold about 61%. Specimen: lung tumor tissue, collected at surgery. This receptor was obtained from a female donor with early-stage non-small cell lung cancer.

CDR3 in DNA: TGTGCCAGCTCCCCAGACCGGGACAGGGACACTGAAGCTTTCTTT. This translates into CASSPDRDRDTEAFF. The V call is TRBV18, the J call TRBJ1-1, with 9 bases fitting TRBD1. The V gene's germline CDR1 is KGHSH and CDR2 LQKENI. There are 15 residues in the CDR3. The J segment lost 3 bases and the V segment lost 6 bases, leaving 8 bases of the junction unmatched.